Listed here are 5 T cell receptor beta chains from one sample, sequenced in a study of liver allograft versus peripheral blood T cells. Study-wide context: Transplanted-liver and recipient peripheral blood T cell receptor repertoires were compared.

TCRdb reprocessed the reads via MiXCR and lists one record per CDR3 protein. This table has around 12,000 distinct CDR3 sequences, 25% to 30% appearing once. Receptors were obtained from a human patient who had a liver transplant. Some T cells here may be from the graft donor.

This CDR3 is CSARDGATNEKLFF. The CDR3 region has the DNA TGCAGTGCTCGCGACGGGGCAACTAATGAAAAACTGTTTTTT. V gene TRBV20-1 combines with J gene TRBJ1-4; D gene unclear. Trimming cost V 5 bases and J 0 bases, with 10 bases left between them. Germline V gene data show CDR1 as DFQATT and CDR2 as SNEGSKA (reference sequence). The CDR3 length is 14 residues.

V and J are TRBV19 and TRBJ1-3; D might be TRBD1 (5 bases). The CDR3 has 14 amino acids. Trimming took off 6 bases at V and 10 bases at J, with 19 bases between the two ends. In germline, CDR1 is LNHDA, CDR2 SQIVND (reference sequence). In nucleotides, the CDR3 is TGTGCCAGTAGGAGCGGGGCCACGGGAGAGACCATATATTTT. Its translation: CASRSGATGETIYF.

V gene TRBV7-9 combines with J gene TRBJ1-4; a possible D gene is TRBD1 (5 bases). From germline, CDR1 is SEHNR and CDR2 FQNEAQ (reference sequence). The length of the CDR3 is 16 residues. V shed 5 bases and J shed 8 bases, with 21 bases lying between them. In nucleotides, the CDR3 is TGTGCCAGCAGCCCCAGACAGCTGCAACTAACAGAAAAACTGTTTTTT. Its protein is CASSPRQLQLTEKLFF.

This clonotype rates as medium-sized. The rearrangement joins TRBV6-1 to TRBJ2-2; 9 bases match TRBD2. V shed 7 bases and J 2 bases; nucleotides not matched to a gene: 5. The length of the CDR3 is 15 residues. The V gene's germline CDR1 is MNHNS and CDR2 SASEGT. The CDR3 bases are TGTGCCAGCACCCTAGCGGGGAGAAACACCGGGGAGCTGTTTTTT. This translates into CASTLAGRNTGELFF.

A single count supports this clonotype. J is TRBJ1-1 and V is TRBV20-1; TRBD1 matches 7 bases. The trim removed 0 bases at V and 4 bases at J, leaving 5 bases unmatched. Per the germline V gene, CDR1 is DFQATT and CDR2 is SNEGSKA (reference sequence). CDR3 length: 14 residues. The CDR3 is CSARDQTGFTEAFF. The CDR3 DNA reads TGCAGTGCTAGAGATCAGACAGGGTTCACTGAAGCTTTCTTT.